This entry lists 6 T cell receptor beta chains sequenced from one sample in a study of T-cell memory formation after mild COVID-19. TCRdb processed the 5' RACE reads anew with MiXCR; each CDR3 protein has one entry. The profile shows around 370,000 distinct CDR3 sequences, roughly 21% of them singletons. Sequenced material: PBMCs or a T cell subset sorted from them (not recorded which). All receptors derive from an adult woman who had mild COVID-19 (a few samples of this study predate the infection). Cell type and time point are not known.

Only a few counts were recorded for this clonotype. This chain uses TRBV20-1 with TRBJ2-7, with D perhaps TRBD2 (5 bases). V was clipped by 2 bases and J by 5 bases, with 10 bases between them. In germline, CDR1 is DFQATT, CDR2 SNEGSKA (reference sequence). CDR3 length: 12 amino acids. The CDR3 loop is CSARKLVNEQYF. The CDR3 coding sequence is TGCAGTGCTAGAAAACTAGTGAACGAGCAGTACTTC.

The rearrangement links TRBV7-3 to TRBJ2-3, with D hard to call. Trimming took 1 base from V and 5 from J, leaving 7 bases between them. CDR3 length equals 13 residues. Germline CDR1 SGHTA, CDR2 FQGTGA. CDR3 protein: CASSLSSGDTQYF. The CDR3, as DNA: TGTGCCAGCAGCTTAAGTAGTGGAGATACGCAGTATTTT.

This clonotype showed up just once. The rearrangement joins TRBV20-1 to TRBJ2-6, with D possibly matching TRBD1 (5 bases). The CDR3 loop spans 14 amino acids. Germline V gene lookup returns CDR1 DFQATT and CDR2 SNEGSKA (reference sequence). V dropped 4 bases and J dropped 2 bases, with 9 bases sitting between them. DNA of the CDR3: TGCAGTGCTACCCAGGGCCCTGGGGCCAACGTCCTGACTTTC. This gives the protein CSATQGPGANVLTF.

This clonotype appeared a few times. The chain couples TRBV7-9 to TRBJ2-1; D not resolved. CDR3 length: 19 amino acids. Germline V gene sequence: CDR1 SEHNR, CDR2 FQNEAQ (reference sequence). Deletions cut 5 bases from V and 0 bases from J, with 23 bases between. CDR3 in amino acids: CASSGWTDHATSSYNEQFF. DNA of the CDR3: TGTGCCAGCAGCGGGTGGACGGATCATGCCACGAGCTCCTACAATGAGCAGTTCTTC.

The chain has TRBV7-3 and TRBJ2-3; D unclear. Germline CDR1 is SGHTA and CDR2 is FQGTGA. CDR3 length equals 15 residues. Deletions cut 3 bases from V and 0 bases from J, with 10 bases between. The CDR3: CASSLSKGSTDTQYF. CDR3 DNA sequence: TGTGCCAGCAGCTTGAGTAAAGGTAGCACAGATACGCAGTATTTT.

The sample holds a few counts of this clonotype. The V call is TRBV6-2 or TRBV6-3, the J call TRBJ2-1, with D possibly matching TRBD2 (5 bases). Trimming took off 5 bases at V and 9 bases at J, with 20 bases between the two ends. The CDR3 has 15 amino acids. The germline V gene has CDR1 MNHEY and CDR2 SVGEGT. In DNA, the CDR3 is TGTGCCAGCAGTCTCGGGCTAGCAATAGGGAGTGAGCAGTTCTTC. Translating it yields CASSLGLAIGSEQFF.